Detailed here is one T cell receptor beta chain. What it recognizes is unknown. TCRdb keeps only in-frame clones here, not all; method: immunoSEQ multiplex PCR. The sample records about 33,000 clones, 89% being singletons. Germline V CDR1 and CDR2: MNHEY, SVGAGI. Trimming cost V 7 bases and J 1 base, with 7 bases left between them. The CDR3 is 13 residues long. The data stem from a study of OX40 agonist ivuxolimab in advanced cancers. Across the study: Ivuxolimab is a fully human IgG2 antibody that activates OX40 (CD134).

Study results and limitations: Some patients who did not respond also had low normalized T-cell clonal expansion.

The sequence was obtained from an adult with an advanced solid tumor such as melanoma, head and neck, liver or kidney cancer. The rearrangement joins TRBV6-5 to TRBJ2-2; D unclear. Sequencing used CD4+ or CD8+ T cells sorted from blood, obtained in a trial of the OX40 agonist ivuxolimab. The CDR3 spells CASMALNTGELFF. The CDR3 DNA reads TGTGCCAGCATGGCACTGAACACCGGGGAGCTGTTTTTT.